This is a list of T cell receptor beta chains from one sample in a study of cytomegalovirus exposure and HLA in healthy donors. The table came from immunoSEQ multiplex PCR; TCRdb's copy has only in-frame clones and leaves some out. The table has some 150,000 clones, 82% seen once. The sequencing input was PBMCs. These receptors were collected from a man aged 45 to 65 in good health and CMV-seropositive. CDR3s include the opening cysteine and the closing phenylalanine or tryptophan. The order of the fields is V gene, clone size, D gene, J gene, CDR3 DNA, CDR3 protein. D genes are given only for firm matches. Clone size appears in some rows only: once, few, many, or a class for an expanded clone.

v_call: TRBV7-2; clone_size: NA; d_call: NA; j_call: TRBJ1-3; cdr3_nt: TGTGCCAGCAGCCTGGGGGCTGCTGGAAACACCATATATTTT; cdr3_aa: CASSLGAAGNTIYF
v_call: TRBV5-4; clone_size: NA; d_call: NA; j_call: TRBJ2-2; cdr3_nt: TGTGCCAGCAGCTTTTATCAATCGCTAGTCACCGGGGAGCTGTTTTTT; cdr3_aa: CASSFYQSLVTGELFF
v_call: TRBV14; clone_size: NA; d_call: TRBD2; j_call: TRBJ2-7; cdr3_nt: TGTGCCAGCAGCCAAGGACTAGCGGGAGTAGCCTACGAGCAGTACTTC; cdr3_aa: CASSQGLAGVAYEQYF
v_call: TRBV10-3; clone_size: NA; d_call: NA; j_call: TRBJ2-3; cdr3_nt: TGTGCCATCAGTGTTAGGGGGACCACAGATACGCAGTATTTT; cdr3_aa: CAISVRGTTDTQYF
v_call: TRBV19; clone_size: NA; d_call: NA; j_call: TRBJ1-5; cdr3_nt: TGTGCCAGTAGTAGGTCCACATACAATCAGCCCCAGCATTTT; cdr3_aa: CASSRSTYNQPQHF
v_call: TRBV18; clone_size: NA; d_call: TRBD1; j_call: TRBJ2-7; cdr3_nt: TGTGCCAGCTCACCCCTTGGGGCGCAGGGGGACTACGAGCAGTACTTC; cdr3_aa: CASSPLGAQGDYEQYF
v_call: TRBV5-1; clone_size: NA; d_call: NA; j_call: TRBJ2-2; cdr3_nt: TGCGCCAGCAGCCTTAACAGGGAAACCGGGGAGCTGTTTTTT; cdr3_aa: CASSLNRETGELFF
v_call: TRBV19; clone_size: NA; d_call: TRBD2; j_call: TRBJ2-7; cdr3_nt: TGTGCCAGTAGTATTTTCCTAGCGGGGTCCTACGAGCAGTACTTC; cdr3_aa: CASSIFLAGSYEQYF
v_call: TRBV19; clone_size: NA; d_call: TRBD1; j_call: TRBJ1-3; cdr3_nt: TGTGCCAGTAGTGCCCGACAGGGGCGAGGAAACACCATATATTTT; cdr3_aa: CASSARQGRGNTIYF
v_call: TRBV18; clone_size: few; d_call: NA; j_call: TRBJ2-2; cdr3_nt: TGTGCCAGCTCACTACGCGGACAGCAGAACACCGGGGAGCTGTTTTTT; cdr3_aa: CASSLRGQQNTGELFF
v_call: TRBV28; clone_size: NA; d_call: NA; j_call: TRBJ1-5; cdr3_nt: TGTGCCAGCAGTTTAGCAGGGGGCAATCAGCCCCAGCATTTT; cdr3_aa: CASSLAGGNQPQHF
v_call: TRBV4-3; clone_size: NA; d_call: NA; j_call: TRBJ1-1; cdr3_nt: TGCGCCAGCAGCCAAGACCAGGGGATGGGTACTGAAGCTTTCTTT; cdr3_aa: CASSQDQGMGTEAFF
v_call: TRBV7-2; clone_size: NA; d_call: NA; j_call: TRBJ2-7; cdr3_nt: TGTGCCAGCAGCTTAGGACTAGGGCCCGACGAGCAGTACTTC; cdr3_aa: CASSLGLGPDEQYF
v_call: TRBV4-3; clone_size: NA; d_call: NA; j_call: TRBJ1-1; cdr3_nt: TGCGCCAGCAGCCCAGATCGGGATTTAACTGAAGCTTTCTTT; cdr3_aa: CASSPDRDLTEAFF
v_call: TRBV30; clone_size: few; d_call: TRBD2; j_call: TRBJ2-3; cdr3_nt: TGTGCCTGGACCCGGGAGGGCCCGTTCTCTAGCACAGATACGCAGTATTTT; cdr3_aa: CAWTREGPFSSTDTQYF
v_call: TRBV27; clone_size: NA; d_call: TRBD1; j_call: TRBJ1-5; cdr3_nt: TGTGCCAGCAGCCCCCGGACAGGGACCCGTAGCAATCAGCCCCAGCATTTT; cdr3_aa: CASSPRTGTRSNQPQHF
v_call: TRBV5-1; clone_size: NA; d_call: TRBD1; j_call: TRBJ1-4; cdr3_nt: TGCGCCAGCAGCGCAACAGGGGCTGTTAATGAAAAACTGTTTTTT; cdr3_aa: CASSATGAVNEKLFF
v_call: TRBV9; clone_size: NA; d_call: NA; j_call: TRBJ1-3; cdr3_nt: TGTGCCAGCAGCCCTCCCCCAGGGTTCTCTGGAAACACCATATATTTT; cdr3_aa: CASSPPPGFSGNTIYF
v_call: TRBV4-3; clone_size: NA; d_call: NA; j_call: TRBJ2-3; cdr3_nt: TGCGCCAGCAGCCAAGCTTTGGCAGGCACAGATACGCAGTATTTT; cdr3_aa: CASSQALAGTDTQYF
v_call: TRBV28; clone_size: NA; d_call: NA; j_call: TRBJ1-6; cdr3_nt: TGTGCCAGCAAGAGCGGGGACACCACACGGGGACCCCTCCACTTT; cdr3_aa: CASKSGDTTRGPLHF